This is a list of T cell receptor beta chains from one sample in a study of blood T cell repertoires in COVID-19. Assay used: immunoSEQ multiplex PCR; TCRdb lists only in-frame clones, some missing. The sample shows 270,000 or so clones, less than 90% of them seen only once. The sample taken for sequencing was peripheral blood. Receptors originate from a human donor in a cohort sampled during active COVID-19. Each CDR3 is given with its conserved first and last residue. D genes are given only for firm matches.

j_gene,d_gene,v_gene,CDR3aa,CDR3nt
TRBJ2-3,TRBD2,TRBV2,CASSAGGREDTQYF,TGTGCCAGCAGCGCGGGAGGGCGGGAAGATACGCAGTATTTT
TRBJ1-1,.,TRBV19,CASTNRGGTNTEAFF,TGTGCCAGCACGAACCGGGGAGGCACGAACACTGAAGCTTTCTTT
TRBJ2-5,TRBD2,TRBV12-3/TRBV12-4,CASSFVAGETQYF,TGTGCCAGCAGTTTTGTAGCGGGAGAGACCCAGTACTTC
TRBJ2-3,.,TRBV28,CASSFPQGSTDTQYF,TGTGCCAGCAGTTTTCCGCAGGGATCCACAGATACGCAGTATTTT
TRBJ1-2,.,TRBV6-5,CASGQGNYGYTF,TGTGCCAGCGGCCAGGGGAACTATGGCTACACCTTC
TRBJ2-1,TRBD2,TRBV28,CASSLVGRGSNEQFF,TGTGCCAGCAGTTTAGTCGGGAGGGGCTCTAATGAGCAGTTCTTC
TRBJ2-1,.,TRBV2,CASSWLRGDEQFF,TGTGCCAGCAGCTGGCTCAGGGGGGATGAGCAGTTCTTC
TRBJ2-1,TRBD1,TRBV5-1,CASSLAGTGYNEQFF,TGCGCCAGCAGCTTGGCGGGGACAGGGTACAATGAGCAGTTCTTC
TRBJ2-3,TRBD2,TRBV27,CASSHNTAGTPRDTQYF,TGTGCCAGCAGTCATAACACAGCGGGAACGCCTCGAGATACGCAGTATTTT
TRBJ1-2,.,TRBV19,CASSTASLGDYGYTF,TGTGCCAGTAGTACCGCAAGTCTCGGAGATTATGGCTACACCTTC
TRBJ2-1,.,TRBV25-1,CSSEDYNEQFF,TGTTCCTCGGAGGACTACAATGAGCAGTTCTTC
TRBJ2-1,.,TRBV11-3,CASSLGASDANEQFF,TGTGCCAGCAGCTTAGGGGCTAGCGACGCCAATGAGCAGTTCTTC
TRBJ2-1,.,TRBV5-1,CASSLQGSGEQFF,TGCGCCAGCAGCTTGCAGGGTTCTGGGGAGCAGTTCTTC